Here is one TCR beta chain with its context. Its antigen is not known. This record comes from a study of T cells in Graves' hyperthyroidism and ophthalmopathy. The study excluded patients with uncontrolled infection, other autoimmune disease, pregnancy or lactation. General observations from the study: Ophthalmopathy was identified by the model a median about 6.8 months ahead of onset.

Trimming cost V 0 bases and J 5 bases; bases outside gene matches: 2. The V gene's germline CDR1 is SGDLS and CDR2 YYNGEE. This CDR3 is built from 15 residues. RNA transcripts yielded amplified TCR beta CDR3 regions. HTBI primers were the set used in a first-round RT-PCR of the TCR CDR3. TCRdb redid the calling of the multiplex PCR reads with MiXCR, one entry per CDR3 protein. The table has 500,000 or so distinct CDR3 sequences, roughly 15% seen once. Material for sequencing was blood. The chain recombines TRBV9 with TRBJ2-1, with TRBD2 matching over 10 bases. This receptor was obtained from a woman aged 25 to 39 with Graves' ophthalmopathy. CDR3 DNA: TGTGCCAGCAGCGTAGGAGGGACTAGCGACAATGAGCAGTTCTTC. Its translation: CASSVGGTSDNEQFF.